Following are 24 T cell receptor beta chains from one sample sequenced in a study of shared clonotypes between healthy human individuals. The protocol was immunoSEQ multiplex PCR, while the TCRdb copy is restricted to in-frame clones and leaves out a portion. The table records around 2.5 million clones, roughly 93% of them present only once. Sequencing input: naive CD4+ T cells from PBMCs. The sample's subset: CD45RA+ positively selected. These receptors originate from a man between 18 and 29 years old in good health. Some clones in this sample may be carry-over from other donors' samples.

The chain uses TRBV19 and TRBJ2-7, with 8 bases identical to TRBD2. The germline CDR1 and CDR2 sequences are LNHDA and SQIVND (reference sequence). The V segment lost 5 bases and the J segment 9 bases; nucleotides outside the gene matches: 6. CDR3 length equals 12 residues. CDR3 DNA: TGTGCCAGTAGTCCCGGGGGGGACGGGCAGTACTTC. Protein product: CASSPGGDGQYF.

A single count supports this clone. The V call is TRBV25-1, the J call TRBJ2-4; possible D gene TRBD1, 6 bases. The CDR3 length is 17 residues. Trimming shortened V by 2 bases and J by 1 base, and 15 bases separated the two germline ends. CDR1 is MGHDK and CDR2 is SYGVNS in the germline V gene. CDR3 DNA sequence: TGTGCCAGCAGTGAACGTACCAGGGGAAGGGCCAAAAACATTCAGTACTTC. Its translation: CASSERTRGRAKNIQYF.

The rearrangement uses TRBV9 and TRBJ2-4, with D perhaps TRBD1 (5 bases). V was cut by 3 bases and J by 1 base, with 11 bases left in between. Per germline, CDR1 SGDLS and CDR2 YYNGEE. The CDR3 consists of 15 residues. CDR3 loop: CASSGSPGAKNIQYF. DNA for the CDR3: TGTGCCAGCAGCGGGTCCCCAGGGGCCAAAAACATTCAGTACTTC.

Only one count was recorded for this clone. The chain combines TRBV11-2 with TRBJ1-4; D gene ambiguous. Germline loops: CDR1 SGHAT, CDR2 FQNNGV. The CDR3 is made up of 16 amino acids. V was pared by 3 bases and J by 7 bases, with 18 bases between. The CDR3 nucleotides are TGTGCCAGCAGCTTGGTGCAGCGTCGGTTGAGTGAAAAACTGTTTTTT. Its translation: CASSLVQRRLSEKLFF. The full variable domain, in which reference TRBV11-2 and TRBJ1-4 provide the parts outside the CDR3, is EAGVAQSPRYKIIEKRQSVAFWCNPISGHATLYWYQQILGQGPKLLIQFQNNGVVDDSQLPKDRFSAERLKGVDSTLKIQPAKLEDSAVYLCASSLVQRRLSEKLFFGSGTQLSVL.

Comments on this clone: Other DNA sequences of this sample code for an identical CDR3. The rearrangement joins TRBV2 to TRBJ1-4; maybe TRBD1 (5 bases). V shed 6 bases and J shed 3 bases, with 8 bases lying between them. CDR3 size: 13 residues. The germline CDR1 and CDR2 sequences are SNHLY and FYNNEI. In nucleotides, the CDR3 is TGTGCCAGCAGCGGGACTGCTAATGAAAAACTGTTTTTT. Its protein is CASSGTANEKLFF.

The chain carries TRBV6-5 and TRBJ2-2; D tentatively reads TRBD1 or TRBD2 (6 bases each). CDR1 is MNHEY, CDR2 SVGAGI, per germline. The CDR3 is 13 residues long. The V and J ends lost 8 bases and 6 bases respectively, with 13 bases between them. CDR3 DNA sequence: TGTGCCAGCCTTTCGGGGGCGCCCGGGGAGCTGTTTTTT. It specifies CASLSGAPGELFF.

The chain recombines TRBV30 with TRBJ1-5, with 7 bases matching TRBD1. The germline V gene encodes CDR1 GTSNPN and CDR2 SVGIG (reference sequence). The CDR3 extends over 14 amino acids. J was trimmed by 7 bases and V by 1 base; bases with no gene match: 7. The CDR3 nucleotides read TGTGCCTGGAGTGCGACGACACAGGGGCAGCCCCAGCATTTT. This encodes CAWSATTQGQPQHF.

This clone was counted a single time. The CDR3 nucleotides read TGTGCCGGATCAAGTGAGACCCAGTACTTC. It specifies CAGSSETQYF. The chain is built from TRBV27 and TRBJ2-5; no clear D gene. Germline CDR1 is MNHEY and CDR2 is SMNVEV (reference sequence). This CDR3 comprises 10 residues. V lost 11 bases to trimming and J lost 5 bases, with 9 bases between them.

The V gene is TRBV6-5, the J gene TRBJ1-2, with 7 nucleotides matching TRBD1. Germline CDR1 is MNHEY and CDR2 is SVGAGI. There are 13 residues in the CDR3. Trimming took 6 bases from V and 4 from J; bases not matched to a gene: 5. The CDR3 here is CASSWTGFYGYTF. The CDR3 nucleotides are TGTGCCAGCAGCTGGACAGGCTTCTATGGCTACACCTTC.

The chain employs TRBV5-4 and TRBJ2-5; 10 bases match TRBD1. This CDR3 contains 17 residues. Per the germline V gene, CDR1 is SGHNT and CDR2 is YYREEE (reference sequence). V dropped 0 bases and J dropped 4; count of bases not matched to a gene: 9. The CDR3 nucleotides are TGTGCCAGCAGCTTGGCGGCGGGACAGGGGAGAGGAGAGACCCAGTACTTC. Protein product: CASSLAAGQGRGETQYF.

This chain connects TRBV28 to TRBJ2-2; D remains ambiguous. Trimming left V 10 bases short and J 7 bases short, with 7 bases between. The CDR3 totals 10 residues. Germline CDR1 and CDR2: MDHEN and SYDVKM. CDR3 coding DNA: TGTGCCACCCTCGACGGGGAGCTGTTTTTT. Its protein product is CATLDGELFF.

Of note for this clone: This specimen includes other DNA sequences encoding the same CDR3. This chain connects TRBV9 to TRBJ2-1; 11 bases align to TRBD1. CDR3 size: 15 residues. Unmatched junction bases numbered 0, after V lost 2 bases and J lost 2 bases. Germline-derived CDR1 and CDR2 are SGDLS and YYNGEE. The CDR3, as DNA: TGTGCCAGCAGCGTGGGACAGGGGGCCTACAATGAGCAGTTCTTC. Protein product: CASSVGQGAYNEQFF.

The chain uses TRBV11-3 and TRBJ1-2; D may be TRBD1 (5 bases). The V gene's germline CDR1 is SGHNT and CDR2 YENEEA. The length of the CDR3 is 14 residues. V shed 9 bases and J shed 3 bases, with 17 bases lying between them. CDR3 DNA sequence: TGTGCCAGTATCCAGAGAGGGGTTCACTATGGCTACACCTTC. It is translated as CASIQRGVHYGYTF.

V usage is TRBV4-2 and J usage is TRBJ1-4; possible D gene TRBD1, 5 bases. Trimming stripped 5 bases from V and 3 bases from J, with 13 bases between. CDR3 length: 15 residues. Germline CDR1 is LGHNA and CDR2 is YNFKEQ. The CDR3 protein is CASSSRIGANEKLFF. The CDR3 DNA reads as TGTGCCAGCAGCTCCCGGATAGGGGCTAATGAAAAACTGTTTTTT.

The chain has TRBV10-3 and TRBJ2-6, with TRBD1 identical over 8 bases. Germline CDR1 ENHRY, CDR2 SYGVKD. The J segment lost 2 bases and the V segment lost 3 bases, leaving 6 bases of the junction unmatched. This CDR3 contains 17 residues. The CDR3 reads CAISDPTRGPGANVLTF. CDR3 coding DNA: TGTGCCATCAGTGATCCTACCAGGGGGCCTGGGGCCAACGTCCTGACTTTC.

The chain combines TRBV29-1 with TRBJ1-1; TRBD1 might be the D (6 bases). Germline-derived CDR1 and CDR2 are SQVTM and ANQGSEA. This CDR3 spans 15 amino acids. V was cut by 4 bases and J by 1 base, with 16 bases left in between. CDR3 sequence (DNA): TGCAGCGTTGGGCGTTTGGGGGGCAAGAACACTGAAGCTTTCTTT. It yields the protein CSVGRLGGKNTEAFF.

This clone has only one observation. The rearrangement links TRBV28 to TRBJ1-3; the D is unclear. Looked up from germline, CDR1 is MDHEN and CDR2 is SYDVKM. Between the trimmed V and J ends, which lost 5 bases and 2 bases, there was a span of 10 bases. There are 14 residues in the CDR3. The CDR3 loop is CASSAPKPGNTIYF. The CDR3 region has the DNA TGTGCCAGCAGTGCCCCGAAACCTGGAAACACCATATATTTT.

V gene TRBV25-1 combines with J gene TRBJ2-7, with D perhaps matching TRBD2 (5 bases). The CDR3 sequence is 14 residues long. Germline CDR1 reads MGHDK; CDR2 reads SYGVNS. Trimming took 2 bases from V and 1 from J, leaving 9 bases between them. DNA for the CDR3: TGTGCCAGCAGTGAACGGGGTGGGTCCTACGAGCAGTACTTC. It codes for CASSERGGSYEQYF.

This rearrangement joins TRBV2 to TRBJ1-1, with a possible D match to TRBD1 (5 bases). Germline V gene lookup returns CDR1 SNHLY and CDR2 FYNNEI. The V end lost 5 bases, the J end lost 1 base, and 8 bases lay between the germline ends. The CDR3 consists of 13 residues. CDR3 amino acids: CASSQTGNTEAFF. Written as DNA, the CDR3 is TGTGCCAGCAGTCAAACAGGGAACACTGAAGCTTTCTTT.

The rearrangement uses TRBV4-1 and TRBJ2-3; D is uncertain. The CDR3 has 13 residues. V shed 1 base and J shed 2 bases, with 4 bases lying between them. Germline values: CDR1 MGHRA, CDR2 YSYEKL. CDR3 bases: TGCGCCAGCAGCCAAGCGGCCACAGATACGCAGTATTTT. Amino acid sequence: CASSQAATDTQYF.

This chain links TRBV19 with TRBJ1-5; D is unclear. The CDR3 loop spans 11 amino acids. V lost 5 bases, J lost 12 bases, and 11 bases lay in between. Germline CDR1 is LNHDA and CDR2 is SQIVND (reference sequence). The CDR3 sequence: CASSSAPGQHF. CDR3 nucleotides: TGTGCCAGTAGTTCCGCCCCTGGCCAGCATTTT.

V and J are TRBV4-3 and TRBJ2-1, with 8 bases fitting TRBD2. V was clipped by 1 base and J by 9 bases; unmatched bases: 8. CDR1 LGHNA and CDR2 YSLEER come from the germline V gene. This CDR3 is built from 15 residues. In nucleotides, the CDR3 is TGCGCCAGCAGCCAAGTAGCAAGGCGGGAGGTTGAGCAGTTCTTC. Residues: CASSQVARREVEQFF.

The chain joins TRBV7-2 to TRBJ2-5, with TRBD1 identical over 11 bases. This CDR3 is 15 amino acids long. Germline trimming cut 6 bases from V and 8 bases from J; bases unmatched to any gene: 11. Per the germline V gene, CDR1 is SGHTA and CDR2 is FQGNSA. The CDR3 nucleotides read TGTGCCAGCAGTTCCGGGACAGGGGGACCACTTACCCAGTACTTC. This codes for CASSSGTGGPLTQYF.

V usage is TRBV28 and J usage is TRBJ1-2; weak D call: TRBD1 (6 bases). There are 14 residues in the CDR3. CDR1 and CDR2 (germline): MDHEN, SYDVKM. Trimming shortened V by 2 bases and J by 4 bases, and 11 bases separated the two germline ends. The DNA for the CDR3 is TGTGCCAGCAGTTTAGGGGGGGCTTTCTATGGCTACACCTTC. Protein product: CASSLGGAFYGYTF.